There are many counts of the clone carrying this T cell receptor (beta chain). No antigen is known for it. V was cut by 7 bases and J by 0 bases, with 16 bases left in between. This CDR3 has 15 residues. CDR1 LNHDA and CDR2 SQIVND come from the germline V gene (reference sequence). The time point was: patch test 1, 2 weeks after DPC sensitization. Treatment here: therapeutic diphenylcyclopropenone sensitization with weekly scalp DPC. Total RNA was isolated from whole blood that had not been fractionated. This entry is derived from a study of human T cells and chemical hapten exposure. General study results and limits: A positive correlation with patch test score was found for PT1 expanded TCR counts.

MiXCR was run by TCRdb on the RACE reads, yielding one entry per CDR3 protein. In the table there are approximately 52,000 distinct CDR3 sequences, about 10% of which are singletons. The chain is built from TRBV19 and TRBJ2-7; D possibly matches TRBD1 or TRBD2 (5 bases each). The source was whole blood, collected in connection with sensitization to the hapten diphenylcyclopropenone (DPC). This sequence was found in a woman between 40 and 50 years old with alopecia areata. Some clones in this sample may be carry-over from other donors' samples. Here the CDR3 DNA reads TGTGCCAGTACCCGACCCGGGACGGGCTCCTACGAGCAGTACTTC. Translating gives CASTRPGTGSYEQYF.